The clone carrying this T cell receptor (beta chain) has ten or more counts. Its antigen is unknown. This record belongs to a study of T cell repertoires in cytomegalovirus infection. TCRdb called the reads again in MiXCR, with one record for every CDR3 protein. Here the sample spans 340,000 or so distinct CDR3 sequences, roughly 25% being singletons. The CDR3 runs 14 residues. Germline loops: CDR1 SGHTA, CDR2 FQGNSA. Trimming left V 5 bases short and J 3 bases short, with 12 bases between. Sample: cultured PBMCs, taken from culture after CMV antigen stimulation. This sequence joins TRBV7-2 and TRBJ2-3; possibly TRBD2 for D (6 bases). The receptor's source is a human donor in good health (CMV status not recorded). Some clones in this sample may be carry-over from other donors' samples. The CDR3 spells CASSPPGGTDTQYF. In nucleotides, the CDR3 is TGTGCCAGCAGCCCCCCCGGGGGTACAGATACGCAGTATTTT.